This T cell receptor beta chain stems from a study of blood T cell repertoires in COVID-19. Study-level background: Both acute and convalescent COVID-19 samples were obtained from the United States, Italy and Spain.

The data were produced by immunoSEQ multiplex PCR, yet TCRdb's version contains in-frame clones alone and is incomplete. The sample has approximately 250,000 clones, approximately 85% seen once. The length of the CDR3 is 11 residues. The ends were cut back, 0 bases at V and 9 bases at J, with 4 bases in the middle. Germline V gene lookup returns CDR1 SGHRS and CDR2 YFSETQ. V and J are TRBV5-1 and TRBJ2-1; D is undetermined. The TCR originated in a woman aged 45-65 years with acute COVID-19. Sequencing used PBMCs or T cells enriched from blood (not recorded which). The CDR3 DNA sequence: TGCGCCAGCAGCTTGGAGAGTGAGCAGTTCTTC. Protein: CASSLESEQFF. Full variable domain (outside the CDR3, taken from reference TRBV5-1 and TRBJ2-1): KAGVTQTPRYLIKTRGQQVTLSCSPISGHRSVSWYQQTPGQGLQFLFEYFSETQRNKGNFPGRFSGRQFSNSRSEMNVSTLELGDSALYLCASSLESEQFFGPGTRLTVL.